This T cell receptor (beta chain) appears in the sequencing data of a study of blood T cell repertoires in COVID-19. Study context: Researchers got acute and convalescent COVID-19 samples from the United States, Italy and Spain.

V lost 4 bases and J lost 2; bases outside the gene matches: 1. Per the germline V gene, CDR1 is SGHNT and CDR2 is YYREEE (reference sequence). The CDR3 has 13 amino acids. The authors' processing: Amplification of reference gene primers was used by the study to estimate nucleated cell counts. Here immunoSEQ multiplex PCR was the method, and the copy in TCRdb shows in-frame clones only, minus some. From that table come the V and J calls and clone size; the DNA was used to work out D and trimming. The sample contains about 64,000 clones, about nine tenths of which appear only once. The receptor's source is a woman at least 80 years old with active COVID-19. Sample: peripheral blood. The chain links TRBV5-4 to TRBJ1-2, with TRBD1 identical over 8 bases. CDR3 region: CASSRTGNYGYTF. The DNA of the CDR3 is TGTGCCAGCAGCAGGACAGGGAACTATGGCTACACCTTC.